This TCR beta chain emerged from a study of regulatory and conventional T cells in RAG deficiency. Whole-study results and caveats: Treg unique TCR beta sequences were about 100-fold fewer in Omenn syndrome and CID/AS patients than controls.

The sorted regulatory T cells were CD4+, CD25-high and CD127-low, with genomic DNA sequenced. Measured with immunoSEQ multiplex PCR; TCRdb has only the in-frame clones, and not every one. The sample consists of about 200 clones, about 85% of them appearing once. Trimming cost V 7 bases and J 2 bases, with 13 bases left between them. CDR3 length: 14 amino acids. Germline V gene sequence: CDR1 MNHNS, CDR2 SASEGT. This clone was seen a few times. Its antigen is not identified. Source material: Tregs sorted from blood. J is TRBJ2-3 and V is TRBV6-1; D gene uncertain. The clonotype originates from a human donor with RAG deficiency presenting as combined immunodeficiency. This CDR3 is CASTPLYNTDTQYF. The CDR3 DNA is TGTGCCAGCACTCCACTATACAACACAGATACGCAGTATTTT.